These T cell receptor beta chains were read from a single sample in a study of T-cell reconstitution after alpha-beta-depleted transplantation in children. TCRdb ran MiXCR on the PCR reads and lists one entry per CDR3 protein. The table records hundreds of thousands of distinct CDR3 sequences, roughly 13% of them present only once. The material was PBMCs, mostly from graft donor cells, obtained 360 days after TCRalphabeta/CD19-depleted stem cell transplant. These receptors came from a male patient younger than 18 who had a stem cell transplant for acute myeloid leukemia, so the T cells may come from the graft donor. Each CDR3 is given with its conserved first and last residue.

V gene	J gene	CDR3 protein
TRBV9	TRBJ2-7	CASSANRDPGYEQYF
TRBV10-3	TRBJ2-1	CAISGTAGIHEQFF
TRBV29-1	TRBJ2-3	CSVNSGDTQYF
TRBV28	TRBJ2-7	CASSPIIPYEQYF
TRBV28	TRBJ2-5	CASSDRDSAAQYF
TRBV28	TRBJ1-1	CASQPGQGGVSNTEAFF
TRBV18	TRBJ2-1	CASSLTWGTGVHEQFF
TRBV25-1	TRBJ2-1	CASSEWTVANEQFF
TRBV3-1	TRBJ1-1	CASSQGPNTEAFF
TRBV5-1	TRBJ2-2	CASSGRDTENTGELFF
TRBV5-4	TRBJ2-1	CASSSGLAGVDEQFF
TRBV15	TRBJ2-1	CATSREGPLARSYNEQFF
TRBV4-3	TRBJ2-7	CASSPRGEGPYEQYF
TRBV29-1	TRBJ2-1	CSVLASSYNEQFF
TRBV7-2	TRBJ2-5	CASSLEALAVTETQYF
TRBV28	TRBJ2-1	CASGVDQFF
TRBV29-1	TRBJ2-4	CSGMMGGKNIQYF
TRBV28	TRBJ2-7	CASSFLGTTAYEQYF
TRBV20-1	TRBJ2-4	CSASGEGAKNIQYF
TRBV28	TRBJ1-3	CASSSGNTIYF
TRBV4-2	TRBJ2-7	CASSQVRLVAGVSYEQYF
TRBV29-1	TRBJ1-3	CSVRGSGNTIYF
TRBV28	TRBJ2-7	CASRDVTSGREEQYF
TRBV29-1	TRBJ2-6	CSVETGRGANVLTF
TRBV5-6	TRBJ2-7	CASSVSGNSYEQYF
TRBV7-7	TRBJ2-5	CASSSRDREEETQYF
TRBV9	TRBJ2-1	CASSVVSGIGEQFF
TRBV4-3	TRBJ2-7	CASSQIPGRGSYEQYF
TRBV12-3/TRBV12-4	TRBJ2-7	CASSFGRTLYEQYF
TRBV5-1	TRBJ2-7	CASSLEGTYEQYF
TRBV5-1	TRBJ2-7	CASSLTRAGGQSSYEQYF
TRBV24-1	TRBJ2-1	CATSDFSSGQYNEQFF